The present T cell receptor (beta chain) was sequenced within a study of control samples from healthy donors and cancer patients. Produced via immunoSEQ multiplex PCR; TCRdb's table is partial and in-frame only. Altogether over 100,000 clones are present, 80% to 95% being singletons, with the ten largest covering under 3%. This CDR3 has 13 residues. V was cut by 8 bases and J by 1 base, with 11 bases left in between. The germline CDR1 and CDR2 sequences are MDHEN and SYDVKM. The sequence came from a man aged 35 to 55 in good health. The gene calls are TRBV28 and TRBJ2-5; D unclear. Sequencing was carried out using blood. For the CDR3, the DNA is TGTGCCAGCCAAGTTTCTTCCCAAGAGACCCAGTACTTC. It is translated as CASQVSSQETQYF.